The following is a TCR beta chain sequence with its context. Its specificity is not known. V trimming: 1 base; J trimming: 5 bases; junction bases outside the gene matches: 11. The CDR3 runs 16 residues. Germline assignment: CDR1 SGHRS and CDR2 YFSETQ. Produced via immunoSEQ multiplex PCR; TCRdb's table is partial and in-frame only. This table holds about 960,000 clones, about three quarters found once. These data are taken from a study of shared clonotypes between healthy human individuals. Findings and limits, study-wide: Rarefaction showed sorted-subset sequencing was incomplete despite large depth.

Material: memory CD4+ T cells sorted from blood. Subset described: CD45RA-negative fraction. The TCR was taken from a young man in good health. The chain is built from TRBV5-1 and TRBJ2-5, with 7 bases that match TRBD2. CDR3 in amino acids: CASSLMPGGGGETQYF. For the CDR3, the DNA is TGCGCCAGCAGCTTGATGCCGGGAGGAGGTGGGGAGACCCAGTACTTC.